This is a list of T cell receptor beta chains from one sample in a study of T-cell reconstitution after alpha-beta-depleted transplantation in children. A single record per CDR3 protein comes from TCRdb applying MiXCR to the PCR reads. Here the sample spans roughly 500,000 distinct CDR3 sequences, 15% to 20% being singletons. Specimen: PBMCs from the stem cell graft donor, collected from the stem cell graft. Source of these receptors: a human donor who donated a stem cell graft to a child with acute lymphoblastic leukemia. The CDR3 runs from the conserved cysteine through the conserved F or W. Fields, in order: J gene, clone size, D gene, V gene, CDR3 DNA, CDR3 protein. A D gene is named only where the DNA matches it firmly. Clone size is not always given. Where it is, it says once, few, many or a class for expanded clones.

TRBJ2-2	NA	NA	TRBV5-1	TGCGCCAGCAGCTTCCCTAGGGTCACCGGGGAGCTGTTTTTT	CASSFPRVTGELFF
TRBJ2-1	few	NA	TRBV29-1	TGCAGCGCTGCCTCAGGGAATGAGCAGTTCTTC	CSAASGNEQFF
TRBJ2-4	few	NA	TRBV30	TGTGCCTGCGGGGAAGAAAACATTCAGTACTTC	CACGEENIQYF
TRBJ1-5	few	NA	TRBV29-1	TGCAGCGTTCAGGCAGCGAGCAATCAGCCCCAGCATTTT	CSVQAASNQPQHF
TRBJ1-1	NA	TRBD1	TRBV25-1	TGTGCCAGCAGTGGGGCGCAGGGGGCGGCTGAAGCTTTCTTT	CASSGAQGAAEAFF
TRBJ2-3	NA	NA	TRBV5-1	TGCGCCAGCAGCGGTCTTTCGAGGAACGACGATACGCAGTATTTT	CASSGLSRNDDTQYF
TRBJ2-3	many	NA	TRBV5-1	TGCGCCAGCAGCTTGGATCTGGAATTTACAGATACGCAGTATTTT	CASSLDLEFTDTQYF
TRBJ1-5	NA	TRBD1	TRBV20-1	TGCAGTGCTAGTCCGGGACAGGGTTGGGGCAATCAGCCCCAGCATTTT	CSASPGQGWGNQPQHF
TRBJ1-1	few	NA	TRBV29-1	TGCAGCGTGGATGACAGGAACACTGAAGCTTTCTTT	CSVDDRNTEAFF
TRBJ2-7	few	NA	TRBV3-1	TGTGCCAGCAGCCAAGCGAATGGCGAGCAGTACTTC	CASSQANGEQYF
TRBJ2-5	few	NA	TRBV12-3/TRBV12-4	TGTGCCAGCAGTTATCGCGGAAAAGAGACCCAGTACTTC	CASSYRGKETQYF
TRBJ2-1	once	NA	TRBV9	TGTGCCAGCAGCGTAGGGCCGGTAAACAATGAGCAGTTCTTC	CASSVGPVNNEQFF
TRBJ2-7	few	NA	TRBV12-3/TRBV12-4	TGTGCCAGCAGTTACAAATACGAGCAGTACTTC	CASSYKYEQYF
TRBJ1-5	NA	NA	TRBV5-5	TGTGCCAGCAGCCCTACGGGAGTTAGCAATCAGCCCCAGCATTTT	CASSPTGVSNQPQHF
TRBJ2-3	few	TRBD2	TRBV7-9	TGTGCCAGCAGCTTAGCAGCGGGAGCGGGCACAGATACGCAGTATTTT	CASSLAAGAGTDTQYF
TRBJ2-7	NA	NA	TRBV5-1	TGCGCCAGCAGCTACGGGGATCGGTACGAGCAGTACTTC	CASSYGDRYEQYF
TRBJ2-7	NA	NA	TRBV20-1	TGCAGTGCTCCTAAGCAGGATATGTCCTACGAGCAGTACTTC	CSAPKQDMSYEQYF
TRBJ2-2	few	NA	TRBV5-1	TGCGCCAGCAGCTCCGACACCGCGAACACCGGGGAGCTGTTTTTT	CASSSDTANTGELFF
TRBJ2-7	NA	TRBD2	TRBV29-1	TGCAGCGTTGAAGACAGGGCTAGCGGAAACTACGAGCAGTACTTC	CSVEDRASGNYEQYF
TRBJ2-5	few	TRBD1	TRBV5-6	TGTGCCAGCAGCTTGTATCGGACAGGAGGAGAGACCCAGTACTTC	CASSLYRTGGETQYF
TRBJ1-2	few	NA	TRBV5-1	TGCGCCAGCAGCACACGGCCCCGGGCTAACTATGGCTACACCTTC	CASSTRPRANYGYTF
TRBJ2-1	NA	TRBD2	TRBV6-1	TGTGCCAGCAGTCTAGCGGGAGATCCAAATGAGCAGTTCTTC	CASSLAGDPNEQFF
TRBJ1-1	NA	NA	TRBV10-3	TGTGCCATCAAGGACAGCCTGAACAATGAAGCTTTCTTT	CAIKDSLNNEAFF
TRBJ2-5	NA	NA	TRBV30	TGTGCCTGGAGTGGGGGGCCAGAGACCCAGTACTTC	CAWSGGPETQYF
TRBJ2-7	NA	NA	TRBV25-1	TGTGCCAGGGAAGGGCGGAGCTCCTACGAGCAGTACTTC	CAREGRSSYEQYF